These 20 T cell receptor beta chains originate from one sample sequenced in a study of response to subunit inactivated influenza vaccine (dated by TCRdb to the late 2010s). The library relied on RT-PCR. Sequencer: Illumina HiSeq 2500. Using fastp trimming at Q25 and MiXCR clonotype assembly, TCRdb reanalyzed the public sequencing data and kept in-frame beta chains. Each record represents a unique CDR3 protein, reported with the most common genes and DNA among its rows. The sample contains about 160,000 distinct CDR3 sequences, roughly 11% of them found a single time. The top ten clonotypes cover around 11% of the sample. The sample's time point, from its label and the paper: approximately 40 days after influenza vaccine administration. The sample in question was non-naive T cells sorted from PBMCs, obtained 45 days after vaccination. The cell subset or site label here, explained by the study, means: memory T cell fraction. The receptors originated from a man between 50 and 59 years old who received an inactivated influenza vaccine. Donor details come from another sample of the same person, matched by shared clones.

The sample holds a few counts of this clonotype. The chain recombines TRBV7-9 with TRBJ2-3; no firm D call. Germline CDR1 SEHNR, CDR2 FQNEAQ (reference sequence). V was trimmed by 2 bases and J by 2 bases, leaving 11 bases between them. This CDR3 is built from 15 residues. The chain's CDR3 is CASSLSNGVTDTQYF. The CDR3 nucleotides read TGTGCCAGCAGCTTAAGTAATGGGGTCACAGATACGCAGTATTTT.

This clonotype was counted only a few times. This chain uses TRBV7-9 with TRBJ2-3, with a tentative D call TRBD2 (6 bases). The CDR3 covers 17 residues. Trimming cost V 2 bases and J 2 bases, with 17 bases left between them. The germline V gene has CDR1 SEHNR and CDR2 FQNEAQ (reference sequence). CDR3 DNA sequence: TGTGCCAGCAGCTTATACGTAGGAGGGCTTGCCACAGATACGCAGTATTTT. This sequence encodes CASSLYVGGLATDTQYF.

This clonotype came up many times. This chain connects TRBV3-1 to TRBJ2-2, with TRBD2 matching over 9 bases. Trimming removed 1 base from V and 4 bases from J; junction bases left unmatched: 4. The V gene's germline CDR1 is LGHDT and CDR2 YNNKEL (reference sequence). CDR3 length: 16 amino acids. The CDR3 here is CASSQGTSATTGELFF. The DNA of the CDR3 is TGTGCCAGCAGCCAAGGGACTAGCGCGACCACCGGGGAGCTGTTTTTT. The full variable domain, its missing parts supplied by reference TRBV3-1 and TRBJ2-2, is DTAVSQTPKYLVTQMGNDKSIKCEQNLGHDTMYWYKQDSKKFLKIMFSYNNKELIINETVPNRFSPKSPDKAHLNLHINSLELGDSAVYFCASSQGTSATTGELFFGEGSRLTVL.

This clonotype was recorded only once. The chain links TRBV29-1 to TRBJ2-3, with TRBD2 matching over 15 bases. CDR3 length: 18 amino acids. Trimming at V came to 3 bases and at J to 5 bases, leaving 12 bases not matched to a gene. Germline V CDR1 and CDR2: SQVTM, ANQGSEA. The CDR3 DNA is TGCAGCGTTGAGGGACTAGCGGGAGGCGGGAGCATCCTAGATACGCAGTATTTT. This translates into CSVEGLAGGGSILDTQYF.

This clonotype was seen at least ten times. The V call is TRBV7-9, the J call TRBJ2-2, with D maybe TRBD2 (6 bases). The CDR3 loop spans 14 amino acids. With 3 bases removed from V and 7 bases from J, the gap between germline ends came to 12 bases. The germline gives CDR1 SEHNR, CDR2 FQNEAQ (reference sequence). The CDR3 DNA follows: TGTGCCAGCAGCTTGGAGGGGTCAGTCGGGGAGCTGTTTTTT. Translating it yields CASSLEGSVGELFF.

At least ten counts were recorded for this clonotype. The rearrangement links TRBV24-1 to TRBJ1-5; D call uncertain. The V gene's germline CDR1 is KGHDR and CDR2 SFDVKD. The V gene lost 2 bases and the J gene lost 1 base, with 8 bases spanning the gap. The CDR3 covers 15 residues. The CDR3 DNA follows: TGTGCCACCAGTGATTCACTGGAGAGCAATCAGCCCCAGCATTTT. Its translation is CATSDSLESNQPQHF.

This clonotype was recorded at least ten times. CDR3 protein: CASSLERGSENTIYF. In DNA, the CDR3 is TGTGCCAGCAGCCTCGAAAGGGGGAGTGAAAACACCATATATTTT. V and J are TRBV4-2 and TRBJ1-3, with D perhaps TRBD1 (6 bases). V lost 4 bases and J 6 bases, leaving 16 bases between the germline ends. The CDR3 consists of 15 residues. Germline V lookup: CDR1 LGHNA, CDR2 YNFKEQ.

The chain links TRBV20-1 to TRBJ1-2; 7 positions agree with TRBD1. The germline gives CDR1 DFQATT, CDR2 SNEGSKA (reference sequence). V trimming: 5 bases; J trimming: 1 base; junction bases outside the gene matches: 1. This CDR3 is 12 amino acids long. The CDR3 sequence is CSAGTVNYGYTF. The CDR3 DNA follows: TGCAGTGCTGGGACAGTTAACTATGGCTACACCTTC.

On this clonotype itself: Since a much larger clone is just one base distant, this may be a read error. V gene TRBV7-2 combines with J gene TRBJ1-4, with D perhaps matching TRBD1 (5 bases). Germline CDR1 reads SGHTA; CDR2 reads FQGNSA. The CDR3 is 14 amino acids. CDR3 coding DNA: TGTGTCAGCAGCTTAGATAGGGGTAATGAAAAACTGTTTTTT. Its translation: CVSSLDRGNEKLFF.

There are a few counts of this clonotype. The chain employs TRBV7-9 and TRBJ1-1; perhaps TRBD1 as D (5 bases). The CDR3 has 14 amino acids. From germline, CDR1 is SEHNR and CDR2 FQNEAQ (reference sequence). Trimming pared 3 bases from V and 1 base from J, leaving 9 bases between. The CDR3 bases are TGTGCCAGCAGCTTGCTCAGGGAGAACACTGAAGCTTTCTTT. It yields the protein CASSLLRENTEAFF.

This clonotype was counted once. The chain combines TRBV30 with TRBJ1-1; D not resolved. The CDR3 runs 12 residues. Germline V gives CDR1 GTSNPN, CDR2 SVGIG (reference sequence). Trimming removed 5 bases at V and 2 bases at J, with 9 bases between. This CDR3 reads CAWGGFNTEAFF. CDR3 nucleotides: TGTGCCTGGGGCGGATTTAACACTGAAGCTTTCTTT.

In its sample, this clonotype was seen many times. V is TRBV7-9 and J is TRBJ1-6, with 7 positions matching TRBD1. Trimming at V came to 0 bases and at J to 7 bases, leaving 3 bases not matched to a gene. The CDR3 sequence is 15 residues long. Germline V gene lookup returns CDR1 SEHNR and CDR2 FQNEAQ (reference sequence). The CDR3 coding sequence is TGTGCCAGCAGCTTAGCGGGCAGGGGGAATTCACCCCTCCACTTT. Amino acids: CASSLAGRGNSPLHF.

This clonotype was recorded at least ten times. The V and J genes are TRBV5-1 and TRBJ2-3, with 14 bases identical to TRBD2. With V trimmed by 0 bases and J by 6 bases, 3 bases remained unmatched. Germline V gene lookup returns CDR1 SGHRS and CDR2 YFSETQ. CDR3 length: 16 amino acids. In DNA, the CDR3 is TGCGCCAGCAGCTTGGGACTAGCGGGGGGGATTGATACGCAGTATTTT. Encoded protein: CASSLGLAGGIDTQYF. The full variable domain, rest sourced from reference TRBV5-1 and TRBJ2-3, is KAGVTQTPRYLIKTRGQQVTLSCSPISGHRSVSWYQQTPGQGLQFLFEYFSETQRNKGNFPGRFSGRQFSNSRSEMNVSTLELGDSALYLCASSLGLAGGIDTQYFGPGTRLTVL.

The V and J genes are TRBV5-1 and TRBJ2-7; TRBD2 matches 11 bases. V was clipped by 5 bases and J by 6 bases; unmatched bases: 7. In germline, CDR1 is SGHRS, CDR2 YFSETQ. The CDR3 sequence is 14 residues long. The DNA for the CDR3 is TGCGCCAGCAGTCCTACTAGCGGGGGTCTCGAGCAGTACTTC. Amino acids: CASSPTSGGLEQYF.

This clonotype was seen at least ten times. The chain has TRBV6-5 and TRBJ2-3, with TRBD2 identical over 8 bases. CDR3 length equals 15 residues. J lost 0 bases, V lost 6 bases, and 5 bases had no gene match. Germline V gives CDR1 MNHEY, CDR2 SVGAGI. CDR3 nucleotide sequence: TGTGCCAGCAGCTATAGCGGGACGAGCACAGATACGCAGTATTTT. It is translated as CASSYSGTSTDTQYF.

This clonotype was counted between two and nine times. The V call is TRBV24-1, the J call TRBJ2-1, with 9 bases lining up with TRBD1. V trimming: 7 bases; J trimming: 7 bases; junction bases outside the gene matches: 4. Germline V lookup: CDR1 KGHDR, CDR2 SFDVKD. This CDR3 has 13 residues. CDR3 loop: CATRQGAGNEQFF. The CDR3, as DNA: TGTGCCACCAGACAGGGGGCGGGGAATGAGCAGTTCTTC.

A remark on this clonotype: Likely a read error: the CDR3 ends without its conserved phenylalanine or tryptophan. This chain connects TRBV10-3 to TRBJ2-3; the D is unclear. The CDR3 is 12 amino acids. Looked up from germline, CDR1 is ENHRY and CDR2 is SYGVKD. Trimming pared 6 bases from V and 0 bases from J, leaving 4 bases between. The CDR3 here is CAIRPSTDTQYS. The CDR3 DNA is TGTGCCATCAGGCCGAGCACAGATACGCAGTATTCT.

This CDR3 reads CASSQDRVARDTQYF. The DNA for the CDR3 is TGCGCCAGCAGCCAAGATCGAGTAGCGAGAGATACGCAGTATTTT. The chain combines TRBV4-1 with TRBJ2-3, with D possibly being TRBD2 (5 bases). Germline V gene data show CDR1 as MGHRA and CDR2 as YSYEKL. Trimming cost V 0 bases and J 5 bases, with 12 bases left between them. The CDR3 is 15 amino acids.

J is TRBJ1-5 and V is TRBV19, with TRBD1 matching over 7 bases. The CDR3 length is 15 residues. With 6 bases clipped from V and 1 base from J, the junction kept 6 bases outside the gene matches. Germline values: CDR1 LNHDA, CDR2 SQIVND (reference sequence). This CDR3 is CASRTGERSNQPQHF. CDR3 in DNA: TGTGCCAGTAGAACAGGGGAAAGGAGCAATCAGCCCCAGCATTTT.

J is TRBJ2-7 and V is TRBV3-1; tentative D call: TRBD1 (5 bases). Trimming shortened V by 2 bases and J by 3 bases, and 8 bases separated the two germline ends. The germline V gene encodes CDR1 LGHDT and CDR2 YNNKEL (reference sequence). CDR3 length: 13 residues. CDR3 coding DNA: TGTGCCAGCAGCCAAACCCAGGGCTACGAGCAGTACTTC. It yields the protein CASSQTQGYEQYF.